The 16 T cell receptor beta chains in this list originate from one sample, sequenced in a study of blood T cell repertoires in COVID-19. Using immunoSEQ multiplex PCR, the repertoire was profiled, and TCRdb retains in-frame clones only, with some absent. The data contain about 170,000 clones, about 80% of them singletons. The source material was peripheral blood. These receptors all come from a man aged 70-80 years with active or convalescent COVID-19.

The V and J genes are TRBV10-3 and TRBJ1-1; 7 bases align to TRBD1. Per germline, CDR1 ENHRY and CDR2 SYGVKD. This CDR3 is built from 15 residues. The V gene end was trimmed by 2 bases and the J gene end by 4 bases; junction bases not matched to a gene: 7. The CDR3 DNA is TGTGCCATCAGTGAGAGGGCATCAGGGGGCACTGAAGCTTTCTTT. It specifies CAISERASGGTEAFF.

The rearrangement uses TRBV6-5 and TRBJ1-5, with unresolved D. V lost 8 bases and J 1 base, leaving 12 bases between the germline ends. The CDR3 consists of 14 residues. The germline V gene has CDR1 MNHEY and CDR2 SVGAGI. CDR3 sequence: CASVVTRSNQPQHF. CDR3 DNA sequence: TGTGCCAGCGTGGTGACGCGGAGCAATCAGCCCCAGCATTTT.

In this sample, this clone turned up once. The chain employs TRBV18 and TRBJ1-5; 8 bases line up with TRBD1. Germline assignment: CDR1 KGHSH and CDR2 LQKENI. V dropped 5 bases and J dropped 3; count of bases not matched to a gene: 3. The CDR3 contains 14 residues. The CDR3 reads CASSSDRVNQPQHF. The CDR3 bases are TGTGCCAGCTCATCGGACAGGGTCAATCAGCCCCAGCATTTT.

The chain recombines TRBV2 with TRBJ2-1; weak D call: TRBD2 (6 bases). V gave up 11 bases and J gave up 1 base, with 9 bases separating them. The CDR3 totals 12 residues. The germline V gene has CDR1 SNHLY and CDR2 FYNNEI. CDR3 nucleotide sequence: TGTGCCTCCGGGGGATCCTACAATGAGCAGTTCTTC. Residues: CASGGSYNEQFF.

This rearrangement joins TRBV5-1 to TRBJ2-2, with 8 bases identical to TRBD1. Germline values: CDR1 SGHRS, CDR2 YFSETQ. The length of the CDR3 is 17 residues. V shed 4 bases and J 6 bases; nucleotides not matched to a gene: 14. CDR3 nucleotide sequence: TGCGCCAGCAGCCACGCCCCGACAGGGGAAGGCGCCGGGGAGCTGTTTTTT. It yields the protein CASSHAPTGEGAGELFF.

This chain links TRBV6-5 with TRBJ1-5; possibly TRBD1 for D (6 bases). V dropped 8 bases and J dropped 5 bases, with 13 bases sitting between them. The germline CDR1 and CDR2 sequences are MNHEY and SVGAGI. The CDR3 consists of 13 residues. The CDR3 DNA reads TGTGCCAGCGGCGGACAGACCTATCAGCCCCAGCATTTT. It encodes CASGGQTYQPQHF.

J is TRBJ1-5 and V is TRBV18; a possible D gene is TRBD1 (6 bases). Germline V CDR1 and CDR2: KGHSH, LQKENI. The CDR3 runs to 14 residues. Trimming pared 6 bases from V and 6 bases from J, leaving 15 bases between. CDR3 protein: CASSFWGGRQPQHF. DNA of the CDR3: TGTGCCAGCTCCTTTTGGGGGGGCCGTCAGCCCCAGCATTTT.

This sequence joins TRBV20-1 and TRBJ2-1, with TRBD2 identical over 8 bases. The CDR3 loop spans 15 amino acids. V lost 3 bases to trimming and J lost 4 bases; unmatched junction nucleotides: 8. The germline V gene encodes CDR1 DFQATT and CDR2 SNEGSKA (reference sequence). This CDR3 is CSASGGAGEYNEQFF. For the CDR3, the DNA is TGCAGTGCTAGTGGAGGAGCGGGGGAATACAATGAGCAGTTCTTC.

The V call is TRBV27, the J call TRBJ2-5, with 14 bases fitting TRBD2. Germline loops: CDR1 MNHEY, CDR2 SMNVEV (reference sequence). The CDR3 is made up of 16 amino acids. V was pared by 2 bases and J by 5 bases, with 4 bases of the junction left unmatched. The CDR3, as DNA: TGTGCCAGCAGTTTAACGGGACTAGCGGGAGCGGAGACCCAGTACTTC. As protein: CASSLTGLAGAETQYF.

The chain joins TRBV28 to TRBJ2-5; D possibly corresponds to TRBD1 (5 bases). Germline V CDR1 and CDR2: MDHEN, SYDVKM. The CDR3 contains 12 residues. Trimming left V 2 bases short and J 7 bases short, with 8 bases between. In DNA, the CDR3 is TGTGCCAGCAGTTTAAGGGGTGGGACCCAGTACTTC. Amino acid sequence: CASSLRGGTQYF.

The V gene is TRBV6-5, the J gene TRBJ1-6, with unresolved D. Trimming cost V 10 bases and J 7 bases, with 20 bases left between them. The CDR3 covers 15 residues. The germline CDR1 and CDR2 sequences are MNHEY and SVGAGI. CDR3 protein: CAIHQASHPNSPLHF. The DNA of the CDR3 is TGTGCCATCCATCAGGCGTCCCACCCAAATTCACCCCTCCACTTT.

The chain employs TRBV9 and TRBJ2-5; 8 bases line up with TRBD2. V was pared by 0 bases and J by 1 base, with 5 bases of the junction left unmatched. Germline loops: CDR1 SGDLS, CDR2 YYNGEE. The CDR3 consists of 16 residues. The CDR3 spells CASSVGRAGAQETQYF. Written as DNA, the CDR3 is TGTGCCAGCAGCGTAGGTCGAGCGGGGGCCCAAGAGACCCAGTACTTC.

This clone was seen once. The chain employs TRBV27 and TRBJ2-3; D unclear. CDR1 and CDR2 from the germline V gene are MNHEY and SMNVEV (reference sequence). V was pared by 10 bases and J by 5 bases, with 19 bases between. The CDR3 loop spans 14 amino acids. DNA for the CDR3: TGTGCCATCAAAGCGCCCGGCGTTATAGATACGCAGTATTTT. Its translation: CAIKAPGVIDTQYF.

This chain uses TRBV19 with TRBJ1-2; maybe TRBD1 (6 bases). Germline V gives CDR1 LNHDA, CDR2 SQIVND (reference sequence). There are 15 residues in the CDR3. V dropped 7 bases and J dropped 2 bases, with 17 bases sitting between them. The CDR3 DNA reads TGTGCCAGTACTAAACGACAGGAGCGCAACTATGGCTACACCTTC. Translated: CASTKRQERNYGYTF.

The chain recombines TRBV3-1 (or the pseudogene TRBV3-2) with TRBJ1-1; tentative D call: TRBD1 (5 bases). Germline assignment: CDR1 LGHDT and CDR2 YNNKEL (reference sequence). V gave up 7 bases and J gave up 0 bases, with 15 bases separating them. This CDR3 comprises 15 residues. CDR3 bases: TGTGCCAGCACCGACTACGGGGGAATGAACACTGAAGCTTTCTTT. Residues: CASTDYGGMNTEAFF.

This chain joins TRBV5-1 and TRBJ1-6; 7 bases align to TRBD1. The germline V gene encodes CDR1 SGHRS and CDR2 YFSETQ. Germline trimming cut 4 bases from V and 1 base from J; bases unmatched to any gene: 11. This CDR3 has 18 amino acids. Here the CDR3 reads CASSVTRTGSSYNSPLHF. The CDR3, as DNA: TGCGCCAGCAGCGTAACACGGACAGGCTCGTCCTATAATTCACCCCTCCACTTT.